This T cell receptor beta chain was sequenced in a study of T cell responses to AZD1222 COVID-19 vaccine. Study-wide points: Spike-specific TCR breadth and depth were elevated following two AZD1222 doses.

A note on this clone: No antigen is known for it.

The CDR3 is 15 residues long. The V and J ends lost 5 bases and 2 bases, in that order; junction bases with no gene match: 6. Germline CDR1 is SGHVS and CDR2 is FQNEAQ. Method: immunoSEQ multiplex PCR; TCRdb's copy keeps in-frame clones and lacks some. The sample contains around 130,000 clones, about 94% of which appear only once. The receptor was isolated from an adult in good health. The specimen was peripheral blood, collected on day 0 of AZD1222 vaccination. The V call is TRBV7-8, the J call TRBJ1-5; 7 bases align to TRBD1. CDR3 loop: CASSRGQDGNQPQHF. The CDR3 DNA follows: TGTGCCAGCAGCCGCGGACAGGACGGCAATCAGCCCCAGCATTTT.